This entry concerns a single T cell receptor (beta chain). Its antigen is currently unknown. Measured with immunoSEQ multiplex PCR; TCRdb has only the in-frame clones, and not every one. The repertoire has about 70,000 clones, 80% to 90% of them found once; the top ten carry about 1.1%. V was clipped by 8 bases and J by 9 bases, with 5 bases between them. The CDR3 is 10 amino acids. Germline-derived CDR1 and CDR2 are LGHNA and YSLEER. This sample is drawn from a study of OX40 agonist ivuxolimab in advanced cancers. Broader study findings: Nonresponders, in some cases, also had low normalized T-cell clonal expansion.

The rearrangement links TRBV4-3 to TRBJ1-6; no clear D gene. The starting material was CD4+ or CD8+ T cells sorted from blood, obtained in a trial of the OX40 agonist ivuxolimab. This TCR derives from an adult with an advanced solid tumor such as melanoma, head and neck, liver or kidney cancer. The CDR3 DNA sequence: TGCGCCAGCGGACTTTCACCCCTCCACTTT. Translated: CASGLSPLHF.